This T cell receptor (beta chain) came from a study of cytotoxic CD8 clonotypes in ibrutinib-treated CLL. The assay was immunoSEQ multiplex PCR, and TCRdb's table has in-frame clones only and misses some. Of some 290,000 clones in the sample, around four fifths were seen once. CDR3 length equals 10 residues. Germline loops: CDR1 MDHEN, CDR2 SYDVKM. Deletions cut 3 bases from V and 8 bases from J, with 4 bases between. This rearrangement joins TRBV28 to TRBJ1-2; D call uncertain. The source is a human donor with chronic lymphocytic leukemia. The sample here was PBMCs, taken before ibrutinib treatment. This CDR3 reads CASSFQGYTF. Written as DNA, the CDR3 is TGTGCCAGCAGTTTTCAAGGCTACACCTTC.